This entry lists 4 T cell receptor beta chains sequenced from one sample in a study of shared clonotypes between healthy human individuals. Clones were sequenced by immunoSEQ multiplex PCR, and TCRdb holds only the in-frame ones, with some missing. The data hold some 2 million clones, with about 95% observed a single time. The sample comprised naive CD4+ T cells sorted from blood. Sample subset: CD45RA+ positively selected. Every receptor here comes from a man younger than 35 in good health.

The chain has TRBV6-5 and TRBJ2-3; TRBD2 might be the D (5 bases). The CDR3 runs 12 residues. V shed 11 bases and J shed 1 base, with 10 bases lying between them. Germline loops: CDR1 MNHEY, CDR2 SVGAGI. CDR3 bases: TGTGCCGGAGGACCATGCACAGATACGCAGTATTTT. Translating it yields CAGGPCTDTQYF.

The sample holds one count of this clone. Other DNA sequences in this specimen translate into the identical CDR3. The CDR3 bases are TGCGCCAGCAGCTTGGGGCTCGGGACAGATACGCAGTATTTT. It translates to CASSLGLGTDTQYF. V usage is TRBV5-1 and J usage is TRBJ2-3; D gene uncertain. The ends were cut back, 0 bases at V and 3 bases at J, with 8 bases in the middle. This CDR3 spans 14 amino acids. The germline V gene encodes CDR1 SGHRS and CDR2 YFSETQ.

This sequence joins TRBV5-4 and TRBJ2-7; a possible D gene is TRBD2 (7 bases). Germline V CDR1 and CDR2: SGHNT, YYREEE (reference sequence). V was pared by 6 bases and J by 2 bases, with 12 bases between. This CDR3 spans 13 amino acids. This chain's CDR3 is CASKGGETYEQYF. CDR3 nucleotides: TGTGCCAGCAAAGGGGGGGAAACCTACGAGCAGTACTTC.

In the case of this clone: Within the sample, other DNA sequences also encode this same CDR3. The chain combines TRBV2 with TRBJ1-4; no clear D. Germline CDR1 reads SNHLY; CDR2 reads FYNNEI. The CDR3 loop spans 12 amino acids. V was clipped by 8 bases and J by 3 bases, with 7 bases between them. CDR3 amino acids: CASRVANEKLFF. For the CDR3, the DNA is TGTGCCAGCCGGGTGGCTAATGAAAAACTGTTTTTT.